Listed below are T cell receptor beta chains from one sample, sequenced in a study of Ad26.COV2.S vaccination and SARS-CoV-2 variants. The data were produced by immunoSEQ multiplex PCR, yet TCRdb's version contains in-frame clones alone and is incomplete. The sample includes some 300,000 clones, over 80% of them seen just once. The specimen comprised peripheral blood, sampled in a trial of Ad26.COV2.S vaccine versus placebo. These receptors originate from a person between 18 and 65 years old who received the Ad26.COV2.S COVID-19 vaccine or a placebo. Each CDR3 is given with its conserved first and last residue. Fields, in order: CDR3 protein, CDR3 DNA, clone size, J gene, V gene, D gene. A D gene is named only where the DNA matches it firmly. Size values are once, few and many counts, or a class for expanded clones, and some rows have none.

CDR3aa: CASSLSGYNSPLHF
CDR3nt: TGCGCCAGCAGCTTGTCCGGCTATAATTCACCCCTCCACTTT
abundance: once
j_gene: TRBJ1-6
v_gene: TRBV5-1
d_gene: NA

CDR3aa: CASSQGPWGANVLTF
CDR3nt: TGTGCCAGCAGCCAAGGGCCCTGGGGGGCCAACGTCCTGACTTTC
abundance: once
j_gene: TRBJ2-6
v_gene: TRBV3-1/TRBV3-2
d_gene: NA

CDR3aa: CASSTNTASTDTQYF
CDR3nt: TGTGCCAGTAGTACCAACACAGCCAGCACAGATACGCAGTATTTT
abundance: NA
j_gene: TRBJ2-3
v_gene: TRBV19
d_gene: NA

CDR3aa: CAWSVGGPGANVLTF
CDR3nt: TGTGCCTGGAGTGTAGGGGGGCCTGGGGCCAACGTCCTGACTTTC
abundance: NA
j_gene: TRBJ2-6
v_gene: TRBV30
d_gene: NA

CDR3aa: CASSALAGGQRETQYF
CDR3nt: TGTGCCAGCAGCGCCCTGGCGGGGGGGCAGCGAGAGACCCAGTACTTC
abundance: NA
j_gene: TRBJ2-5
v_gene: TRBV9
d_gene: TRBD2

CDR3aa: CASSFGQGPFSGNTIYF
CDR3nt: TGTGCCAGCAGTTTCGGACAGGGACCCTTCTCTGGAAACACCATATATTTT
abundance: few
j_gene: TRBJ1-3
v_gene: TRBV3-1/TRBV3-2
d_gene: TRBD1

CDR3aa: CAISTSAVNTGELFF
CDR3nt: TGTGCCATCAGTACTAGCGCGGTTAACACCGGGGAGCTGTTTTTT
abundance: NA
j_gene: TRBJ2-2
v_gene: TRBV10-3
d_gene: TRBD2

CDR3aa: CASSFHPIDRTPYEQYF
CDR3nt: TGTGCCAGCAGTTTCCACCCCATCGACAGAACCCCCTACGAGCAGTACTTC
abundance: NA
j_gene: TRBJ2-7
v_gene: TRBV28
d_gene: NA

CDR3aa: CASSPAGGGSPLHF
CDR3nt: TGTGCCAGCTCACCGGCAGGGGGCGGTTCACCCCTCCACTTT
abundance: few
j_gene: TRBJ1-6
v_gene: TRBV18
d_gene: TRBD1

CDR3aa: CASVSSPLHF
CDR3nt: TGTGCCAGCGTCAGTTCACCCCTCCACTTT
abundance: NA
j_gene: TRBJ1-6
v_gene: TRBV6-7
d_gene: NA

CDR3aa: CASVNPRDRGNTGELFF
CDR3nt: TGTGCCAGCGTTAACCCCCGGGACAGAGGGAACACCGGGGAGCTGTTTTTT
abundance: few
j_gene: TRBJ2-2
v_gene: TRBV2
d_gene: TRBD1

CDR3aa: CASSLVNLEQYF
CDR3nt: TGTGCCAGCAGCTTGGTTAATTTGGAGCAGTACTTC
abundance: NA
j_gene: TRBJ2-7
v_gene: TRBV5-4
d_gene: NA

CDR3aa: CASSLTGSTDTQYF
CDR3nt: TGTGCCAGCAGCCTAACAGGGTCCACAGATACGCAGTATTTT
abundance: NA
j_gene: TRBJ2-3
v_gene: TRBV7-9
d_gene: NA

CDR3aa: CASSFTTGDGELFF
CDR3nt: TGTGCCAGCAGCTTTACGACAGGGGACGGGGAGCTGTTTTTT
abundance: once
j_gene: TRBJ2-2
v_gene: TRBV5-6
d_gene: TRBD1

CDR3aa: CASSFTNGDEKLFF
CDR3nt: TGCGCCAGCAGCTTCACGAACGGGGATGAAAAACTGTTTTTT
abundance: NA
j_gene: TRBJ1-4
v_gene: TRBV5-1
d_gene: NA

CDR3aa: CASSYSTGTGGLGYTF
CDR3nt: TGTGCCAGCAGTTACTCGACCGGGACAGGGGGCTTAGGCTACACCTTC
abundance: NA
j_gene: TRBJ1-2
v_gene: TRBV6-5
d_gene: TRBD1

CDR3aa: CASSSNRGSPLHF
CDR3nt: TGTGCCAGCAGTTCGAACAGGGGTTCACCCCTCCACTTT
abundance: NA
j_gene: TRBJ1-6
v_gene: TRBV6-5
d_gene: TRBD1